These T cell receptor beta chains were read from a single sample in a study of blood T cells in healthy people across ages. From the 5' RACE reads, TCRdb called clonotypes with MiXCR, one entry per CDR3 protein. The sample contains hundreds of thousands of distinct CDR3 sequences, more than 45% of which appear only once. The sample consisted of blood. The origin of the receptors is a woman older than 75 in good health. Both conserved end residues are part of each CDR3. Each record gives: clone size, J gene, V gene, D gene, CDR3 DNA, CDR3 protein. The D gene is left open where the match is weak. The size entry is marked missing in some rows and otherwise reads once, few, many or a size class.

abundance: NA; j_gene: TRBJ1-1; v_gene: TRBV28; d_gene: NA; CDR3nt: TGTGCCAGCAGGGCGCGGGGGCCCATCACTGAAGCTTTCTTT; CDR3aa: CASRARGPITEAFF
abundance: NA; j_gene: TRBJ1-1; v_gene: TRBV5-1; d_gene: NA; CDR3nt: TGCGCCAGCAGCTTGGCCTCAGGTCGGAACACTGAAGCTTTCTTT; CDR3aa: CASSLASGRNTEAFF
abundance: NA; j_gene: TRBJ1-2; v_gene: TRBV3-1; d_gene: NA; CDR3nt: TGTGCCAGCAGCCGTTTCGGCGGGCTTAACTATGGCTACACCTTC; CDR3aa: CASSRFGGLNYGYTF
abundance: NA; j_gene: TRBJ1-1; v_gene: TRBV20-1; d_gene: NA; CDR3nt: TGCAGTGCTAGAGGCGCAAACACTGAAGCTTTCTTT; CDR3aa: CSARGANTEAFF
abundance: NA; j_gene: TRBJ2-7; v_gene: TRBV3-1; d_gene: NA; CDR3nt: TGTGCCAGCAGCCGCCTAGATTATGTCTCCTACAATGAGCAGTACTTC; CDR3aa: CASSRLDYVSYNEQYF
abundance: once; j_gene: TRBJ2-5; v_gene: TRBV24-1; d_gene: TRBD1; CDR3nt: TGTGCCACCAGTGAAGTCGGGACAGCCGATTCTTTCCAAGAGACCCAGTACTTC; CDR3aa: CATSEVGTADSFQETQYF
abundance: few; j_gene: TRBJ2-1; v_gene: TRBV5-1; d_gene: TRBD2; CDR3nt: TGCGCCAGCAGCTTGGTGGCGGGAGTAGGATACAATGAGCAGTTCTTC; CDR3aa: CASSLVAGVGYNEQFF
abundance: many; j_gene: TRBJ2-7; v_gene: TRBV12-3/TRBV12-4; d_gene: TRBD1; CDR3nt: TGTGCCAGCAGTTTACCACGGACAGGGATGGCCTACGAGCAGTACTTC; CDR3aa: CASSLPRTGMAYEQYF
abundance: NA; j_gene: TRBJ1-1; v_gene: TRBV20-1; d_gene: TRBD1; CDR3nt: TGCAGTGCTATGACAGGGTCGAACACTGAAGCTTTCTTT; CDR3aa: CSAMTGSNTEAFF
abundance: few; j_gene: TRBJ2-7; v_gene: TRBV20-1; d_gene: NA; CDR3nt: TGCAGTGCCCTCGGACAGCGCTCCTACAATGAGCAGTACTTC; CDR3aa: CSALGQRSYNEQYF
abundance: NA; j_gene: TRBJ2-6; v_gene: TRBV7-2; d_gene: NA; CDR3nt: TGTGCCAGCACGATGGGGGCCAACGTCCTGACTTTC; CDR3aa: CASTMGANVLTF
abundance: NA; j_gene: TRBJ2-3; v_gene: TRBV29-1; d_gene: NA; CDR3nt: TGCAGCGTTGATCCCCGGGGGAGCATAGATACGCAGTATTTT; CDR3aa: CSVDPRGSIDTQYF
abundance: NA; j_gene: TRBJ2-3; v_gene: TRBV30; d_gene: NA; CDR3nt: TGTGCCTGGAGTGTATTTGCAGGTTGGAGCACAGATACGCAGTATTTT; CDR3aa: CAWSVFAGWSTDTQYF
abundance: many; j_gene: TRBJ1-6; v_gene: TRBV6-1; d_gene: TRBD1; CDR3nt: TGTGCCAGCGGCCAGAACAGGGGTAATTCACCCCTCCACTTT; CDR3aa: CASGQNRGNSPLHF
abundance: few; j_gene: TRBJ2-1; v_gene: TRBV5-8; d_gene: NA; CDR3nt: TGTGCCAGCAGTATGCCCAGATACAATGAGCAGTTCTTC; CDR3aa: CASSMPRYNEQFF
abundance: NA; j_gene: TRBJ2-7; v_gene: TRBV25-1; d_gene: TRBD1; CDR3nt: TGTGCCAGCAGTCTTCCCGGGACAGGGCCCCGCGAGCAGTACTTC; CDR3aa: CASSLPGTGPREQYF
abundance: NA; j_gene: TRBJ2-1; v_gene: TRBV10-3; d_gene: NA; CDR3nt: TGTGCCATCAGGAAAGACCTGCAGTCCTACAATGAGCAGTTCTTC; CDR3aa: CAIRKDLQSYNEQFF
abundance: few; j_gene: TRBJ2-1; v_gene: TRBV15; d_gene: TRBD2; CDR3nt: TGTGCCACCAGCAGAGAGGGGGGGACTCACAATGGGCAGTTCTTC; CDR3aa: CATSREGGTHNGQFF
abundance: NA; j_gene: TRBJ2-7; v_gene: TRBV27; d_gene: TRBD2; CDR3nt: TGTGCCAGCAGCTCAACCGGGACTAGCTTCGACGAGCAGTACTTC; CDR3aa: CASSSTGTSFDEQYF
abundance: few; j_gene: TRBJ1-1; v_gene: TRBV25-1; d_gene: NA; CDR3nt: TGTGCCAGCAGTGCATACACTGAAGCTTTCTTT; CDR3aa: CASSAYTEAFF
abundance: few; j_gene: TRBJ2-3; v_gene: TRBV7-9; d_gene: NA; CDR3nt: TGTGCCAGCAGCTTAGGGTTGCGGGACGCAGATACGCAGTATTTT; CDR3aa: CASSLGLRDADTQYF
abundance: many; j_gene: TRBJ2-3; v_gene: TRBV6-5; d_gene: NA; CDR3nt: TGTGCCAGCAGTTACTCGAGCGACCCGTATTTT; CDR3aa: CASSYSSDPYF
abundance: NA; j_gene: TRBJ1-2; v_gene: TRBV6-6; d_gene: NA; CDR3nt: TGTGCCAGCAGCCCCGACAGACGGTATGGCTACACCTTC; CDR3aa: CASSPDRRYGYTF